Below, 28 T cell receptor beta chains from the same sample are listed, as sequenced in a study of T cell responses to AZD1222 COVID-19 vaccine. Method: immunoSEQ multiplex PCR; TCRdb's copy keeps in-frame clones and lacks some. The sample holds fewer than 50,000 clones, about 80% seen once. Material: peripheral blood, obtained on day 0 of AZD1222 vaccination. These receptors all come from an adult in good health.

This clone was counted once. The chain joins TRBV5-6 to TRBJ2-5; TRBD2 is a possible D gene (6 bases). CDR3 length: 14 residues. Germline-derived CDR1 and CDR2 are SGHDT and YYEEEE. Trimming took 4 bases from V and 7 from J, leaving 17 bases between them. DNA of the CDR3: TGTGCCAGCAGCATCACTAGCCCAGTTGGGACCCAGTACTTC. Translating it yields CASSITSPVGTQYF.

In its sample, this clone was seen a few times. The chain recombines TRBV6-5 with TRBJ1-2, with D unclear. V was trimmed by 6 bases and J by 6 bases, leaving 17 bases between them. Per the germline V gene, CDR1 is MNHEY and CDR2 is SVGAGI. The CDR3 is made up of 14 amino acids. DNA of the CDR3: TGTGCCAGCAGCCCCCTTGGAGGGTATGATGGCTACACCTTC. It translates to CASSPLGGYDGYTF.

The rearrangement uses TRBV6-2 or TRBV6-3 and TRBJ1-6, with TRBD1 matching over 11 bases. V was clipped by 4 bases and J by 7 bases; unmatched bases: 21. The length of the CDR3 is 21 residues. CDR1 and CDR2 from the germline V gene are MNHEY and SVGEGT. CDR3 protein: CASSSAGFGRTGGIVNSPLHF. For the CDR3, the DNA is TGTGCCAGCAGTTCGGCGGGGTTCGGCCGGACAGGGGGCATTGTGAATTCACCCCTCCACTTT.

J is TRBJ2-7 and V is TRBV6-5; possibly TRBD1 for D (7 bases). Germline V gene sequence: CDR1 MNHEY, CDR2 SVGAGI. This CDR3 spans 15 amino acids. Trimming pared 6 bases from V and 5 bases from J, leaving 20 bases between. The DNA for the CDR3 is TGTGCCAGCAGCCTCGGCGGGACAGCCCCTAACGAGCAGTACGTC. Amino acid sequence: CASSLGGTAPNEQYV.

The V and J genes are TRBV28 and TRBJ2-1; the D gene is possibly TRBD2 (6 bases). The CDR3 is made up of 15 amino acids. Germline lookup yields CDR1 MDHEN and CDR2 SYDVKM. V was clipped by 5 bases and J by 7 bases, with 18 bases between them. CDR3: CASSPPSALVNEQFF. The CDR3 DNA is TGTGCCAGCAGTCCCCCTAGCGCCTTAGTGAATGAGCAGTTCTTC. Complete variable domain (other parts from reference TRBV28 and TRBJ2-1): DVKVTQSSRYLVKRTGEKVFLECVQDMDHENMFWYRQDPGLGLRLIYFSYDVKMKEKGDIPEGYSVSREKKERFSLILESASTNQTSMYLCASSPPSALVNEQFFGPGTRLTVL.

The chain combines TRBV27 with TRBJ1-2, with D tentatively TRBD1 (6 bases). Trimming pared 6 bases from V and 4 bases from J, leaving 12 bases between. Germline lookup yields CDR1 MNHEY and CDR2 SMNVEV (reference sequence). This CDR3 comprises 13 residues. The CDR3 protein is CASSPDRSYGYTF. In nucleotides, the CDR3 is TGTGCCAGCAGCCCGGACAGAAGCTATGGCTACACCTTC.

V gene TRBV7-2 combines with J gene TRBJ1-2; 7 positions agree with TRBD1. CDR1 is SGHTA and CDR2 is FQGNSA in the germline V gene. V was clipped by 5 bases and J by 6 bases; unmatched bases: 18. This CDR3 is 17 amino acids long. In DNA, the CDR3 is TGTGCCAGCAGCCAATTAGGGGGCCGAAGGGAAAGGGATGGCTACACCTTC. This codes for CASSQLGGRRERDGYTF.

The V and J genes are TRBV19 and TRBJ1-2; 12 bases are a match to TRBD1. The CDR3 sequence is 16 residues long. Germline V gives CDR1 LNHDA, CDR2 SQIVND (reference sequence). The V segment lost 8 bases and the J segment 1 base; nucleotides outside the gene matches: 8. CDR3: CASEDRDRGHNYGYTF. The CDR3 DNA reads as TGTGCCAGTGAGGATCGGGACAGGGGGCATAACTATGGCTACACCTTC.

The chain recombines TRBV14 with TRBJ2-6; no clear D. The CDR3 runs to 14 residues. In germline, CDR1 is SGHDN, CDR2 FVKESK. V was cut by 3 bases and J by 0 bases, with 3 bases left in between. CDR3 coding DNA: TGTGCCAGCAGCCAGGGCTCTGGGGCCAACGTCCTGACTTTC. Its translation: CASSQGSGANVLTF.

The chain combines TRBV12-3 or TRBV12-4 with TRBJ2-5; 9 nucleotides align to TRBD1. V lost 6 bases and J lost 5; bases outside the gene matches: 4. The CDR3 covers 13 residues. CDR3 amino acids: CASSRGQGETQYF. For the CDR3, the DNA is TGTGCCAGCAGCCGGGGACAGGGCGAGACCCAGTACTTC.

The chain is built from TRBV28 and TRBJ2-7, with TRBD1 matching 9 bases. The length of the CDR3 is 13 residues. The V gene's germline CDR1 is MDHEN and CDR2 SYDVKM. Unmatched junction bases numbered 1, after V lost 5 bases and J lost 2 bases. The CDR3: CASSRQGAYEQYF. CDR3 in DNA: TGTGCCAGCAGTCGACAGGGGGCCTACGAGCAGTACTTC.

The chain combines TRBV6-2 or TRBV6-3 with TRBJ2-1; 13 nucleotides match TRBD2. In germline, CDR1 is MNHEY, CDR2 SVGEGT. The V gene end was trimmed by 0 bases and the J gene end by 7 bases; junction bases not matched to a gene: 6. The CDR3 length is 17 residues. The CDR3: CASSYSGSTSGRNEQFF. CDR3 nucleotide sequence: TGTGCCAGCAGTTACTCCGGGTCGACTAGCGGGAGGAATGAGCAGTTCTTC.

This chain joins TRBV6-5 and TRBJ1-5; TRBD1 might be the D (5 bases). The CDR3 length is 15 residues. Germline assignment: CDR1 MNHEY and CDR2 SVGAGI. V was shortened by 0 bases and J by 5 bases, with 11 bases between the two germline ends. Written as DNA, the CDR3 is TGTGCCAGCAGTTACTCGCCAGGGAAGGATCAGCCCCAGCATTTT. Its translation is CASSYSPGKDQPQHF.

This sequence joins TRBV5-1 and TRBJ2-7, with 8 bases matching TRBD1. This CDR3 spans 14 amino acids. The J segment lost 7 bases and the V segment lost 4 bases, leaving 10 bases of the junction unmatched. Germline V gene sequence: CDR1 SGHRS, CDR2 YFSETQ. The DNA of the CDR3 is TGCGCCAGCAGCATGAGCGGACAGGGCGGAGAGCAGTACTTC. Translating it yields CASSMSGQGGEQYF. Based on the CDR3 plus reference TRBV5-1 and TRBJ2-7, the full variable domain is KAGVTQTPRYLIKTRGQQVTLSCSPISGHRSVSWYQQTPGQGLQFLFEYFSETQRNKGNFPGRFSGRQFSNSRSEMNVSTLELGDSALYLCASSMSGQGGEQYFGPGTRLTVT.

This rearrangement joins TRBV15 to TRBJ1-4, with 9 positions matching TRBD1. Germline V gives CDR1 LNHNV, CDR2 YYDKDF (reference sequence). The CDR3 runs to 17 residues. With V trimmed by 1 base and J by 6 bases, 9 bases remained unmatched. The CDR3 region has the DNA TGTGCCACCAGCAGAGTATTCGTGGGGACAGGGCATGAAAAACTGTTTTTT. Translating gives CATSRVFVGTGHEKLFF.

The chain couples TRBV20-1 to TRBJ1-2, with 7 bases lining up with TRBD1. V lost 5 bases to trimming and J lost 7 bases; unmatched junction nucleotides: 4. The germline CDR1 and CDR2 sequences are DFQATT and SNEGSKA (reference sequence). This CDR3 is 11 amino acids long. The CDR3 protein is CSAGQDSGYTF. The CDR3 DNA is TGCAGTGCTGGACAGGATAGTGGCTACACCTTC.

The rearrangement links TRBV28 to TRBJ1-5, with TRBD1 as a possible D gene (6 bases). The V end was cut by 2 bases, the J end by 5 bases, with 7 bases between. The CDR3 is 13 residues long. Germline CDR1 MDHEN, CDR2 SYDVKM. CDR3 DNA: TGTGCCAGCAGTTTAGGACAGTATCAGCCCCAGCATTTT. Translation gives CASSLGQYQPQHF.

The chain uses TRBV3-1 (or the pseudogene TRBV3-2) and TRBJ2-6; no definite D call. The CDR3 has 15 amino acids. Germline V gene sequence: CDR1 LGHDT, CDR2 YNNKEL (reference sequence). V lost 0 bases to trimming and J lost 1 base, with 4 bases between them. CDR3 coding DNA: TGTGCCAGCAGCCAAGACTCGTCTGGGGCCAACGTCCTGACTTTC. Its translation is CASSQDSSGANVLTF.

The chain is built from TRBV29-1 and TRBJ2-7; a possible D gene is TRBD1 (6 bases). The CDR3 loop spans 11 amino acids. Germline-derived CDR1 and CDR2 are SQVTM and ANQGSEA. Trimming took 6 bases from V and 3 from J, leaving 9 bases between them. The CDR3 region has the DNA TGCAGCGTCCGACAGGACTACGAGCAGTACTTC. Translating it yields CSVRQDYEQYF.

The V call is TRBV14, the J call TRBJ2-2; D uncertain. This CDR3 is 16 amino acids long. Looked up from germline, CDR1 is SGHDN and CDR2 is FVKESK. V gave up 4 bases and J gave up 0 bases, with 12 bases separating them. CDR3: CASSLRAESNTGELFF. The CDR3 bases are TGTGCCAGCAGCCTAAGAGCAGAGTCGAACACCGGGGAGCTGTTTTTT. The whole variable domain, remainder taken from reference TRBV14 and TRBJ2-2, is EAGVTQFPSHSVIEKGQTVTLRCDPISGHDNLYWYRRVMGKEIKFLLHFVKESKQDESGMPNNRFLAERTGGTYSTLKVQPAELEDSGVYFCASSLRAESNTGELFFGEGSRLTVL.

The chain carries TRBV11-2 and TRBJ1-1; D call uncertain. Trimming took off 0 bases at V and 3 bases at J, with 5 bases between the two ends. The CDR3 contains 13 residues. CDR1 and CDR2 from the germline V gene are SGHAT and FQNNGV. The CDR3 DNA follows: TGTGCCAGCAGCTTAGACGTAGACACTGAAGCTTTCTTT. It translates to CASSLDVDTEAFF. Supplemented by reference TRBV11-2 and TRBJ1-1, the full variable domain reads EAGVAQSPRYKIIEKRQSVAFWCNPISGHATLYWYQQILGQGPKLLIQFQNNGVVDDSQLPKDRFSAERLKGVDSTLKIQPAKLEDSAVYLCASSLDVDTEAFFGQGTRLTVV.

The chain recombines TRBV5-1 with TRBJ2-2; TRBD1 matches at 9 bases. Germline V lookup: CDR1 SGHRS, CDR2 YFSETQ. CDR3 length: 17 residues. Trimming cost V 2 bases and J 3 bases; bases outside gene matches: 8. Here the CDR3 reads CASSFHRGPIDTGELFF. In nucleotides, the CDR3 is TGCGCCAGCAGCTTTCACAGGGGGCCGATAGACACCGGGGAGCTGTTTTTT.

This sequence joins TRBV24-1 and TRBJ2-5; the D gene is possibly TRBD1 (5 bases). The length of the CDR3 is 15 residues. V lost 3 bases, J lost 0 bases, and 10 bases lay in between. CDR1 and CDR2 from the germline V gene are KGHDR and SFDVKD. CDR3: CATSDPDRYQETQYF. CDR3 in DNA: TGTGCCACCAGTGATCCCGACAGATACCAAGAGACCCAGTACTTC.

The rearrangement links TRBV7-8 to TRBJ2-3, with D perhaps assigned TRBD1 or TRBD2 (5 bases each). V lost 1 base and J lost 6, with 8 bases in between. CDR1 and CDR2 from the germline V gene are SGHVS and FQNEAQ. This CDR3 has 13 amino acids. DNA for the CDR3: TGTGCCAGCAGCTTAGTCGGGGCGGATACGCAGTATTTT. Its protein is CASSLVGADTQYF.

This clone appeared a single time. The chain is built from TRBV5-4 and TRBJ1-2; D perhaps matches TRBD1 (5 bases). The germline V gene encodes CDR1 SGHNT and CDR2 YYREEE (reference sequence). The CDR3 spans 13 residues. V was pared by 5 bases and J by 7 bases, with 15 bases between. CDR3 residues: CASRGGTFGGYTF. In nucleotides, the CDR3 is TGTGCCAGCAGAGGCGGGACGTTCGGTGGCTACACCTTC.

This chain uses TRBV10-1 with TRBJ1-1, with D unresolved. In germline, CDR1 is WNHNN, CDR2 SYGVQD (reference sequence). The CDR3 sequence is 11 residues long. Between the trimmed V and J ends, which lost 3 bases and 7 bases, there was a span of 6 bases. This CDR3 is CASSDGVEAFF. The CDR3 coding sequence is TGCGCCAGCAGTGATGGGGTTGAAGCTTTCTTT.

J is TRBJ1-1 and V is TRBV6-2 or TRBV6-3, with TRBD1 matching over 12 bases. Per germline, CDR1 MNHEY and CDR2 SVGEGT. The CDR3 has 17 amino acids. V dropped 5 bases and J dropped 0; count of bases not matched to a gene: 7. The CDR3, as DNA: TGTGCCAGCAGTGATCCCGGGACAGGGGGCATGAACACTGAAGCTTTCTTT. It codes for CASSDPGTGGMNTEAFF.

The CDR3 bases are TGTGCCAGCAGTACAGGGAGGTTCCTTAGCACTGAAGCTTTCTTT. Translated, it gives CASSTGRFLSTEAFF. The gene calls are TRBV6-5 and TRBJ1-1; tentative D call: TRBD1 (6 bases). V shed 5 bases and J shed 4 bases, with 17 bases lying between them. There are 15 residues in the CDR3. CDR1 and CDR2 from the germline V gene are MNHEY and SVGAGI.